This T cell receptor (beta chain) was sequenced in a study of cytomegalovirus exposure and HLA in healthy donors. Notes on the study in general: Association with HLA alleles at 0.05 false discovery rate was found for 15,000 or so TCR beta sequences in a later analysis. TCR beta sequences reportedly predicted most subjects' HLA-A and HLA-B alleles accurately.

CDR3 length: 15 residues. Trimming left V 3 bases short and J 4 bases short, with 12 bases between. Germline CDR1 is KGHSH and CDR2 is LQKENI. There are a few counts of this clone. Antigen: not known. PCR amplification relied on 60 Vbeta primers (plus 13 Jbeta primers). Profiled with immunoSEQ multiplex PCR; TCRdb holds only in-frame clones, not every one. Among roughly 200,000 clones, approximately 9.5% were seen once, and the ten largest hold over 1%. This chain links TRBV18 with TRBJ1-4; D is possibly TRBD1 (5 bases). This sequence originates from a woman between 25 and 40 years old in good health and CMV-seropositive. Sequences were obtained from PBMCs. The CDR3 loop is CASSPLGLINEKLFF. DNA for the CDR3: TGTGCCAGCTCACCCTTGGGACTTATTAATGAAAAACTGTTTTTT. The whole variable domain, remainder taken from reference TRBV18 and TRBJ1-4, is NAGVMQNPRHLVRRRGQEARLRCSPMKGHSHVYWYRQLPEEGLKFMVYLQKENIIDESGMPKERFSAEFPKEGPSILRIQQVVRGDSAAYFCASSPLGLINEKLFFGSGTQLSVL.